This TCR beta chain was identified in a study of tissue T cells after allogeneic stem cell transplantation. In the study overall: Gastrointestinal graft-versus-host disease was present in all patients, each treated with several therapy lines. Recipient PBMCs from before transplant existed for five GVHD patients. Viable blood and marrow gave sorted CD3+ T cells if numbers allowed.

Only in-frame clones appear in the TCRdb table, and some are missing; sequencing was by immunoSEQ multiplex PCR. The sample lists about 28,000 clones, around 86% occurring once. This CDR3 spans 14 amino acids. V was trimmed by 2 bases and J by 4 bases, leaving 10 bases between them. Per the germline V gene, CDR1 is LGHNA and CDR2 is YNFKEQ. The gene calls are TRBV4-2 and TRBJ2-3; weak D call: TRBD2 (6 bases). The sequence was obtained from a woman aged 18 to 55 who later had graft-versus-host disease after an allogeneic stem cell transplant. The specimen comprised blood, sampled before transplantation. CDR3 coding DNA: TGTGCCAGCAGCCAAACGGGAGAGGCAGATACGCAGTATTTT. It yields the protein CASSQTGEADTQYF.